One T cell receptor beta chain is described in this entry. The antigen is unknown. immunoSEQ v3.0 was run at survey level. Sequencing was designed to cover roughly 35,000-55,000 T-cell genomes in each sample. Only in-frame clones appear in the TCRdb table, and some are missing; sequencing was by immunoSEQ multiplex PCR. Counted here are 7,000 to 9,500 clones, 82% occurring once; the ten biggest clones make up approximately 17%. These data belong to a study of long-term antiretroviral therapy in people with HIV. General study points: Neither ART adherence, viral resistance nor therapy changes were documented. Specimens of blood were obtained during about 2003 to 2017, possibly under older ART regimens.

Clinicians in the United States treated all participants with HIV. Germline loops: CDR1 SQVTM, CDR2 ANQGSEA. Trimming cost V 3 bases and J 7 bases; bases outside gene matches: 8. The CDR3 runs to 14 residues. Sequenced here: unsorted PBMCs, sampled 0.1 years after starting antiretroviral therapy. The chain couples TRBV29-1 to TRBJ2-1, with TRBD2 matching over 8 bases. This receptor was taken from a man between 35 and 55 years old with HIV. The CDR3 DNA sequence: TGCAGCGTTGAGGCTTTAGGACTAGCTAATGAGCAGTTCTTC. Amino acid sequence: CSVEALGLANEQFF.